These 32 T cell receptor beta chains share one sample of origin, sequenced in a study of blood T cells in healthy people across ages. For the second PCR, which ran for roughly 7 to 11 cycles, a sample-barcoded 5' primer and a J-beta primer mix were used. TCRdb called the 5' RACE reads again in MiXCR, with one record for every CDR3 protein. The sample yields about 1.4 million distinct CDR3 sequences, roughly 60% seen once. The specimen sequenced was blood. The receptors here all came from a man younger than 35 in good health.

The rearrangement joins TRBV3-1 to TRBJ1-6, with D possibly TRBD1 on 6 matching bases. This CDR3 is built from 13 residues. Germline CDR1 is LGHDT and CDR2 is YNNKEL (reference sequence). V dropped 4 bases and J dropped 10 bases, with 11 bases sitting between them. CDR3 nucleotide sequence: TGTGCCAGCAGCCGAAACAGGGACTCACCCCTCCACTTT. It is translated as CASSRNRDSPLHF.

The V gene is TRBV5-1, the J gene TRBJ2-3, with 14 bases matching TRBD2. This CDR3 is built from 17 residues. Germline V gene lookup returns CDR1 SGHRS and CDR2 YFSETQ. With V trimmed by 4 bases and J by 2 bases, 6 bases remained unmatched. CDR3: CASSEWTSGGTTDTQYF. The CDR3 bases are TGCGCCAGCAGCGAATGGACTAGCGGGGGGACCACAGATACGCAGTATTTT.

CDR3 region: CASSGGTSAWDEQFF. Here the CDR3 DNA reads TGCGCCAGCAGCGGAGGGACTAGCGCATGGGATGAGCAGTTCTTC. The J gene is TRBJ2-1, the V gene TRBV5-1; 10 bases are shared with TRBD2. The CDR3 contains 15 residues. V shed 4 bases and J 8 bases; nucleotides not matched to a gene: 9. Germline V gene lookup returns CDR1 SGHRS and CDR2 YFSETQ.

This sequence joins TRBV5-6 and TRBJ2-5, with D tentatively TRBD1 (5 bases). The last part of the DNA fits TRBJ2-7 better; the J call may be wrong. Looked up from germline, CDR1 is SGHDT and CDR2 is YYEEEE. This CDR3 contains 14 residues. In DNA, the CDR3 is TGTGCCAGCAGCAACACCGGACAAACCTACGAGCAGTACTTC. The encoded protein is CASSNTGQTYEQYF.

The gene calls are TRBV11-2 and TRBJ2-7; 10 bases match TRBD1. Germline V gives CDR1 SGHAT, CDR2 FQNNGV. CDR3 length: 17 residues. V lost 4 bases and J lost 1; bases outside the gene matches: 10. CDR3 DNA sequence: TGTGCCAGCAGCTCGAGGCCGGGACAGGGGACATCCTACGAGCAGTACTTC. It yields the protein CASSSRPGQGTSYEQYF.

This clonotype occurred a few times. The V gene is TRBV6-5, the J gene TRBJ2-1; D is undetermined. Trimming left V 4 bases short and J 8 bases short, with 6 bases between. The CDR3 runs 11 residues. Germline V lookup: CDR1 MNHEY, CDR2 SVGAGI. The CDR3 is CASSSSHEQFF. CDR3 DNA: TGTGCCAGCAGTTCCTCCCATGAGCAGTTCTTC.

V is TRBV3-1 and J is TRBJ1-2; TRBD1 might be the D (5 bases). The CDR3 is 13 residues long. CDR1 is LGHDT and CDR2 is YNNKEL in the germline V gene (reference sequence). V was clipped by 5 bases and J by 7 bases, with 14 bases between them. The DNA of the CDR3 is TGTGCCAGCAGCGTAGCGGGGACCAGTGGCTACACCTTC. Its protein is CASSVAGTSGYTF.

The chain has TRBV5-1 and TRBJ1-6; D remains ambiguous. The CDR3 length is 14 residues. With 0 bases removed from V and 6 bases from J, the gap between germline ends came to 7 bases. Germline assignment: CDR1 SGHRS and CDR2 YFSETQ. The CDR3 DNA reads TGCGCCAGCAGCTTGGTCGGGGTTAATTCACCCCTCCACTTT. It encodes CASSLVGVNSPLHF.

CDR3 in DNA: TGTGCCATCAGCCAACAGATGGACAGGGGGTCAACTAATGAAAAACTGTTTTTT. It translates to CAISQQMDRGSTNEKLFF. This chain connects TRBV10-3 to TRBJ1-4; TRBD1 matches at 10 bases. Trimming took 6 bases from V and 0 from J; bases not matched to a gene: 10. Germline V gives CDR1 ENHRY, CDR2 SYGVKD. This CDR3 spans 18 amino acids.

This rearrangement joins TRBV12-3 or TRBV12-4 to TRBJ2-7, with unresolved D. The CDR3 is 15 residues long. V lost 6 bases and J 0 bases, leaving 15 bases between the germline ends. The CDR3 DNA reads as TGTGCCAGCAGCTTTGGCAGCGCCAGCTCCTACGAGCAGTACTTC. It is translated as CASSFGSASSYEQYF.

A few counts support this clonotype. The chain carries TRBV7-2 and TRBJ2-1, with 7 bases matching TRBD1. Trimming removed 5 bases from V and 8 bases from J; junction bases left unmatched: 15. The germline V gene has CDR1 SGHTA and CDR2 FQGNSA. This CDR3 contains 16 residues. Here the CDR3 DNA reads TGTGCCAGCAGCCGTAGCCGGACAGGTGGTAGCGATGAGCAGTTCTTC. The encoded protein is CASSRSRTGGSDEQFF.

This chain connects TRBV9 to TRBJ2-3; the D gene is possibly TRBD1 (5 bases). Trimming shortened V by 6 bases and J by 9 bases, and 14 bases separated the two germline ends. The CDR3 length is 12 residues. The germline CDR1 and CDR2 sequences are SGDLS and YYNGEE. For the CDR3, the DNA is TGTGCCAGCAACGCTGGGCAGGGAACGCAGTATTTT. This codes for CASNAGQGTQYF.

This clonotype was detected only a few times. The rearrangement uses TRBV6-5 and TRBJ1-5; D possibly corresponds to TRBD1 (6 bases). The germline V and J ends were trimmed by 5 bases and 7 bases, with 12 bases remaining between them. In germline, CDR1 is MNHEY, CDR2 SVGAGI. CDR3 size: 13 residues. CDR3 nucleotide sequence: TGTGCCAGCAGTCCAGGGGTAAGGCAGCCCCAGCATTTT. Its protein product is CASSPGVRQPQHF.

V is TRBV6-2 or TRBV6-3 and J is TRBJ2-1; D is perhaps TRBD2 (6 bases). Trimming removed 4 bases from V and 0 bases from J, with 16 bases in between. The CDR3 has 17 amino acids. Germline CDR1 reads MNHEY; CDR2 reads SVGEGT. The CDR3 spells CASSSLITGSSYNEQFF. CDR3 coding DNA: TGTGCCAGCAGTTCCCTAATTACCGGGAGCTCCTACAATGAGCAGTTCTTC.

This clonotype showed up just a few times. The V call is TRBV4-1, the J call TRBJ2-4; D is ambiguous. Germline lookup yields CDR1 MGHRA and CDR2 YSYEKL. The ends were cut back, 6 bases at V and 0 bases at J, with 18 bases in the middle. The CDR3 has 17 residues. The DNA for the CDR3 is TGCGCCAGCAGTCAAAGCCCTTTCATAGTAGCCAAAAACATTCAGTACTTC. This sequence encodes CASSQSPFIVAKNIQYF.

This chain links TRBV30 with TRBJ1-1; D is ambiguous. The CDR3 is 13 amino acids. The V and J ends lost 3 bases and 8 bases respectively, with 16 bases between them. The germline gives CDR1 GTSNPN, CDR2 SVGIG (reference sequence). The CDR3 DNA follows: TGTGCCTGGAGCGACGGACCGGGCAGGGAAGCTTTCTTT. It specifies CAWSDGPGREAFF.

In its sample, this clonotype was seen a few times. The chain uses TRBV5-6 and TRBJ1-2, with D hard to call. CDR1 SGHDT and CDR2 YYEEEE come from the germline V gene. The CDR3 has 14 residues. Trimming stripped 7 bases from V and 5 bases from J, with 18 bases between. CDR3 region: CASAVGRGLYGYTF. CDR3 DNA: TGTGCCAGCGCAGTCGGCCGTGGACTTTATGGCTACACCTTC.

The chain is built from TRBV9 and TRBJ2-5; 7 bases are a match to TRBD2. V gave up 0 bases and J gave up 4 bases; unmatched junction bases: 6. CDR1 and CDR2 (germline): SGDLS, YYNGEE. CDR3 size: 15 residues. As DNA, the CDR3 is TGTGCCAGCAGCGTAGCTACCCCGGGGGGAGAGACCCAGTACTTC. Its translation: CASSVATPGGETQYF.

This rearrangement joins TRBV5-1 to TRBJ2-7; the D gene is possibly TRBD1 (6 bases). Trimming stripped 5 bases from V and 1 base from J, with 16 bases between. CDR1 and CDR2 (germline): SGHRS, YFSETQ. The CDR3 covers 15 residues. Here the CDR3 DNA reads TGCGCCAGCAGATTAGGACAGCAATCTTCCTACGAGCAGTACTTC. Its protein is CASRLGQQSSYEQYF.

The J gene is TRBJ2-1, the V gene TRBV27, with D maybe TRBD2 (5 bases). CDR3 size: 15 residues. The V and J ends lost 6 bases and 3 bases respectively, with 15 bases between them. The V gene's germline CDR1 is MNHEY and CDR2 SMNVEV (reference sequence). This CDR3 reads CASSRTVGSYNEQFF. CDR3 coding DNA: TGTGCCAGCAGCCGGACGGTGGGGAGCTACAATGAGCAGTTCTTC.

This clonotype has just a few counts. The chain uses TRBV5-5 and TRBJ1-1; D is perhaps TRBD1 (5 bases). The germline V gene has CDR1 SGHKS and CDR2 YYEKEE (reference sequence). CDR3 length: 15 residues. Trimming took 3 bases from V and 2 from J, leaving 14 bases between them. The CDR3 region is CASSWAGARNTEAFF. The CDR3 bases are TGTGCCAGCAGCTGGGCCGGGGCGAGAAACACTGAAGCTTTCTTT.

The rearrangement joins TRBV30 to TRBJ2-5; the D is unclear. V gave up 0 bases and J gave up 0 bases, with 5 bases separating them. CDR3 length: 13 residues. Germline V gene sequence: CDR1 GTSNPN, CDR2 SVGIG (reference sequence). CDR3 amino acids: CAWSVGNQETQYF. As DNA, the CDR3 is TGTGCCTGGAGTGTGGGTAACCAAGAGACCCAGTACTTC.

Ten or more counts support this clonotype. V gene TRBV7-8 combines with J gene TRBJ2-5, with a weak D call TRBD2 (6 bases). CDR3 length equals 15 residues. V dropped 4 bases and J dropped 5 bases, with 17 bases sitting between them. CDR1 and CDR2 from the germline V gene are SGHVS and FQNEAQ. In nucleotides, the CDR3 is TGTGCCAGCAGCTCCCACCGGGCGGGGAGGGAGACCCAGTACTTC. This codes for CASSSHRAGRETQYF.

The gene calls are TRBV7-9 and TRBJ1-4; tentative D call: TRBD1 (5 bases). The CDR3 is made up of 13 amino acids. V was trimmed by 5 bases and J by 8 bases, leaving 12 bases between them. Germline CDR1 reads SEHNR; CDR2 reads FQNEAQ (reference sequence). CDR3: CASSALGGEKLFF. In DNA, the CDR3 is TGTGCCAGCAGCGCCCTGGGGGGAGAAAAACTGTTTTTT.

This clonotype was seen only a few times. V is TRBV5-1 and J is TRBJ2-5; the D gene is possibly TRBD2 (6 bases). The CDR3 length is 15 residues. Germline V gives CDR1 SGHRS, CDR2 YFSETQ. Trimming pared 4 bases from V and 1 base from J, leaving 14 bases between. The CDR3 spells CASSPGVSLQETQYF. The CDR3 region has the DNA TGCGCCAGCAGCCCGGGGGTGTCCCTCCAAGAGACCCAGTACTTC.

CDR3 loop: CSVETGTGRYEQYF. CDR3 coding DNA: TGCAGCGTTGAGACCGGGACAGGGAGGTACGAGCAGTACTTC. V gene TRBV29-1 combines with J gene TRBJ2-7; 9 bases are a match to TRBD1. The CDR3 is 14 amino acids. The V gene's germline CDR1 is SQVTM and CDR2 ANQGSEA. V shed 3 bases and J 4 bases; nucleotides not matched to a gene: 7.

The V call is TRBV28, the J call TRBJ2-2; perhaps TRBD1 as D (6 bases). V lost 10 bases to trimming and J lost 5 bases, with 14 bases between them. Germline V gene sequence: CDR1 MDHEN, CDR2 SYDVKM. This CDR3 contains 13 residues. CDR3 DNA sequence: TGTGCCAACTACGACAGGATGACCGGGGAGCTGTTTTTT. This sequence encodes CANYDRMTGELFF. The full variable domain, its missing parts supplied by reference TRBV28 and TRBJ2-2, is DVKVTQSSRYLVKRTGEKVFLECVQDMDHENMFWYRQDPGLGLRLIYFSYDVKMKEKGDIPEGYSVSREKKERFSLILESASTNQTSMYLCANYDRMTGELFFGEGSRLTVL.

This clonotype occurred a few times. The chain joins TRBV4-1 to TRBJ2-3, with TRBD2 matching 11 bases. This CDR3 has 18 residues. CDR1 is MGHRA and CDR2 is YSYEKL in the germline V gene. The ends lost 2 bases at V and 1 base at J; junction bases unmatched: 8. CDR3 region: CASSQRAPLAGGTDTQYF. CDR3 bases: TGCGCCAGCAGCCAAAGAGCCCCACTAGCGGGAGGCACAGATACGCAGTATTTT.

V is TRBV7-6 and J is TRBJ2-3; TRBD2 agrees at 9 bases. With 0 bases clipped from V and 6 bases from J, the junction kept 10 bases outside the gene matches. The CDR3 runs to 17 residues. Germline CDR1 SGHVS, CDR2 FNYEAQ. The CDR3 loop is CASSLAYSVAGVDTQYF. The DNA of the CDR3 is TGTGCCAGCAGCTTAGCGTACTCTGTAGCGGGAGTGGATACGCAGTATTTT.

The J gene is TRBJ2-5, the V gene TRBV19; the D is unclear. Germline V gives CDR1 LNHDA, CDR2 SQIVND (reference sequence). V was pared by 3 bases and J by 2 bases, with 13 bases between. The CDR3 is made up of 15 amino acids. Written as DNA, the CDR3 is TGTGCCAGTAGTATGGGTGCACGCCTACAAGAGACCCAGTACTTC. Protein: CASSMGARLQETQYF.

The chain uses TRBV6-1 and TRBJ1-2; possibly TRBD1 for D (5 bases). Germline assignment: CDR1 MNHNS and CDR2 SASEGT. With 6 bases removed from V and 3 bases from J, the gap between germline ends came to 11 bases. This CDR3 has 13 amino acids. The CDR3 loop is CASRKGTDYGYTF. DNA for the CDR3: TGTGCCAGCAGGAAGGGGACGGACTATGGCTACACCTTC.

Notes on this clonotype: A much larger clone differs from this one at a single base, so this may be a read error. V usage is TRBV25-1 and J usage is TRBJ1-1, with D perhaps TRBD1 (5 bases). The length of the CDR3 is 13 residues. Germline V gene sequence: CDR1 MGHDK, CDR2 SYGVNS. CDR3 loop: CASSGQLKTEAFF. As DNA, the CDR3 is TGTGCCAGCAGTGGACAGCTGAAAACTGAAGCTTTCTTT. The entire variable domain, with the rest obtained from reference TRBV25-1 and TRBJ1-1, is as follows: EADIYQTPRYLVIGTGKKITLECSQTMGHDKMYWYQQDPGMELHLIHYSYGVNSTEKGDLSSESTVSRIRTEHFPLTLESARPSHTSQYLCASSGQLKTEAFFGQGTRLTVV.